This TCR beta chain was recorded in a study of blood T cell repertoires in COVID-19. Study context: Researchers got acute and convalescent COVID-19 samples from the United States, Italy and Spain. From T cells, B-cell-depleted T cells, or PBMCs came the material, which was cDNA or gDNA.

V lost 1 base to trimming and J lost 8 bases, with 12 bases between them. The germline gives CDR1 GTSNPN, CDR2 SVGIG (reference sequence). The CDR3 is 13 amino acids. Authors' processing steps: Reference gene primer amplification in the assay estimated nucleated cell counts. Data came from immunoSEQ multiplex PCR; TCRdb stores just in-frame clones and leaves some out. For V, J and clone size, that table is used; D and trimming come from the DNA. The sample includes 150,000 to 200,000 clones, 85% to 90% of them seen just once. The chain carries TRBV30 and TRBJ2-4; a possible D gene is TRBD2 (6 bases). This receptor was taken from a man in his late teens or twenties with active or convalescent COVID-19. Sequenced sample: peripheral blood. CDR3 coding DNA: TGTGCCTGGAGTGACCTCGGCGGGGACATTCAGTACTTC. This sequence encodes CAWSDLGGDIQYF.